The T cell receptor beta chain under discussion was sequenced for a study of T-cell reconstitution after alpha-beta-depleted transplantation in children. This clonotype was detected only once. With 5 bases removed from V and 1 base from J, the gap between germline ends came to 24 bases. Germline CDR1 reads SGHAT; CDR2 reads FQNNGV. This CDR3 is 18 amino acids long. A library of TCRbeta sequences, prepared with unique molecular identifiers, was generated. TCRdb reprocessed the PCR reads with MiXCR, giving one entry per CDR3 protein. Of roughly 500,000 distinct CDR3 sequences in the sample, 15% to 20% were seen once.

This sequence originates from a human donor who donated a stem cell graft to a child with acute lymphoblastic leukemia. The sequenced sample was PBMCs from the stem cell graft donor, obtained from the stem cell graft. V and J are TRBV11-2 and TRBJ2-7; D possibly uses TRBD1 or TRBD2 (6 bases each). The CDR3 reads CASSPLNRGPFESYEQYF. CDR3 DNA sequence: TGTGCCAGCAGCCCACTAAATCGGGGGCCCTTCGAATCCTACGAGCAGTACTTC.